This paragraph reports one TCR beta chain. This clone was seen only once. Its recognized antigen is unknown. No much larger clonotype is one base removed from it; base qualities were not supplied. These data are taken from a study of T cell responses to AZD1222 COVID-19 vaccine (dated by TCRdb to the early 2020s). For the wider study: AZD1222 recipients with second doses at about 4 weeks or about 12 weeks were pooled, because spike-specific TCR depth and breadth did not differ between schedules. A total of 240 or so trial participants underwent TCR sequencing, of whom roughly 210 had received two doses of AZD1222 and about 25 had received two doses of the MenACWY control vaccine. Trial participants were enrolled into age subgroups of 18-55, 56-69 and 70-plus years, which contained around 140, 26 and 57 TCR-sequenced participants, respectively. Broader findings and caveats from the paper: The whole spike protein was spanned by vaccine-associated CD4 TCRs, and dominant responses were seen in regions 160-218 and 743-854. In the small 56-69-year group, the increase in depth fell short of significance, most likely because of low power. Epitopes outside the regions mutated in the B.1.351 and B.1.1.7 variants were reportedly recognized by nearly half of the unique spike-specific TCRs. Only a handful of AZD1222 recipients were SARS-CoV-2 seropositive at baseline, limiting conclusions about previously exposed vaccinees. Spike-specific TCR breadth and depth rose significantly after two AZD1222 doses compared with day 0 and with MenACWY recipients. Because no samples from the day 14 peak response were available, repertoires could be characterized only after the peak T cell response. Most participants were white British and females outnumbered males, and the authors suggested that clonal diversity may have been underestimated.

The CDR3 regions of human TCRbeta chains were analyzed by immunosequencing. Per the original workflow: Repertoire TCRs were checked for matches against a reference library of SARS-CoV-2-specific TCRs that had been generated using the MIRA antigen-specificity platform. Breadth meant the fraction of unique TCRs that were SARS-CoV-2-associated, whereas depth meant the fraction of total T cells that were SARS-CoV-2-associated. Using the MIRA data, each spike-specific TCR was mapped to the spike region that the TCR reacts to and placed in a CD4 or CD8 class. Log10-transformed breadth and depth values were compared by one-way ANOVA with Sidak's multiple comparisons tests. The clones in this table, taken by TCRdb from immuneACCESS, are in-frame only. Not every clone is retained; where verified, under half of the shortfall comes from an unresolved V gene, and the cause of the rest is unknown. Clonal size and the V and J genes are those of that table, whereas D and trimming came from the DNA. For this sample the table gives about 130,000 clones, of which more than 75% were detected only once. In total, the top ten clones hold roughly a tenth of the sample.

The meaning of the sample's time point label: baseline before first vaccination. Samples from vaccinated people were obtained from the UK trials COV001 and COV002, which included a single-blind randomized controlled phase 2/3 trial of AZD1222 (ChAdOx1 nCoV-19) in healthy adults. Trial participant PBMC samples were collected at day 0 and day 28 after the second dose for TCRbeta chain sequencing. The receptor comes from an adult in good health. Sequenced here: peripheral blood, sampled on day 0 of AZD1222 vaccination.

Here is the DNA: TGTGCCAGCAGCCCCGATGGCACCGGGGAGCTGTTTTTT. Translation gives CASSPDGTGELFF. The rearranged chain carries TRBV7-3 and TRBJ2-2, with no reliable assignment of the D segment. From the cysteine up to the phenylalanine, the CDR3 has a length of 13 residues. CDR3 DNA only is kept here, 39 bases in frame from base 1. Reading the germline V gene gives CDR1 SGHTA and CDR2 FQGTGA. V sheds 5 bases and J sheds 4 bases, leaving 8 bases between their ends.